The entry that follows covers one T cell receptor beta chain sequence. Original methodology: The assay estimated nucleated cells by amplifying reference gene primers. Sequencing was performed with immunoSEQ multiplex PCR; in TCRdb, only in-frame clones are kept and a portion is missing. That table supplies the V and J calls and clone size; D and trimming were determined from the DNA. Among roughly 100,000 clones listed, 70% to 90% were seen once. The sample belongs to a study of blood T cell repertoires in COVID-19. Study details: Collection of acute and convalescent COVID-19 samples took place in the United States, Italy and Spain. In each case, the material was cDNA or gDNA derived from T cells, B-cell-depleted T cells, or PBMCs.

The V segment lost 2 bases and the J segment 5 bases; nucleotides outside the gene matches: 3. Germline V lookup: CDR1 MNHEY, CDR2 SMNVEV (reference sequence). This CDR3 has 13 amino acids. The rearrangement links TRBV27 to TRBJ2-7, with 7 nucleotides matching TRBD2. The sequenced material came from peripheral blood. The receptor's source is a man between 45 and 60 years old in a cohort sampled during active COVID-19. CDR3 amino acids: CASSLRGGDEQYF. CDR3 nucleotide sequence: TGTGCCAGCAGTTTAAGGGGAGGGGACGAGCAGTACTTC.